These T cell receptor beta chains were read from a single sample in a study of T cell clonotyping in hematopoietic cell transplantation. TCRdb's copy holds only in-frame clones and misses some; the assay was immunoSEQ multiplex PCR. Of tens of thousands of clones listed, 90% to 97% are singletons. The sequencing used peripheral blood mononuclear cells, collected before stem cell transplant. The source is a woman aged 45-65 years with acute myeloid leukemia. Some clones in this sample may be carry-over from other donors' samples. Each CDR3 is given with its conserved first and last residue. A D gene is named only where the DNA matches it firmly. Only part of the rows carry a size: once, few, many, or a class if the clone is expanded.

V	J	D	size	DNA	CDR3
TRBV11-3	TRBJ2-7	NA	NA	TGTGCCAGCAGCTCCGACAGTAACGAGCAGTACTTC	CASSSDSNEQYF
TRBV7-2	TRBJ1-3	NA	once	TGTGCCAGCAGCCCGGGAGATCTTGGAAACACCATATATTTT	CASSPGDLGNTIYF
TRBV9	TRBJ2-6	NA	NA	TGTGCCAGCAGCGTAATATCCGGGGCCAACGTCCTGACTTTC	CASSVISGANVLTF
TRBV4-1	TRBJ2-3	TRBD2	NA	TGCGCCAGCAGCCAAAGTAGCGGGAGGGGAAAGGCAGATACGCAGTATTTT	CASSQSSGRGKADTQYF
TRBV15	TRBJ2-7	NA	NA	TGTGCCACCAGATCGACAGGCCTCTACGAGCAGTACTTC	CATRSTGLYEQYF
TRBV11-2	TRBJ2-7	TRBD1	NA	TGTGCCAGCAGCTCGCTACGGGACAGGCCAGGAGAAGCCCCCTACGAGCAGTACTTC	CASSSLRDRPGEAPYEQYF
TRBV5-1	TRBJ2-7	NA	NA	TGCGCCAGCAGCTTGGTCCCCACTAGTAGCGAGCAGTACTTC	CASSLVPTSSEQYF
TRBV27	TRBJ2-1	TRBD1	NA	TGTGCCAGCAGCCCCGGGACAGGCTACAATGAGCAGTTCTTC	CASSPGTGYNEQFF
TRBV7-2	TRBJ1-1	NA	NA	TGTGCCAGCAGCTTGGGCGGGATAGTGAACACTGAAGCTTTCTTT	CASSLGGIVNTEAFF
TRBV28	TRBJ2-7	TRBD1	NA	TGTGCCAGCAGTTTACCGGGACAGGTCATTTACGAGCAGTACTTC	CASSLPGQVIYEQYF
TRBV25-1	TRBJ1-1	NA	NA	TGTGCCAGCAGCCAGGGCGGCACTGAAGCTTTCTTT	CASSQGGTEAFF
TRBV27	TRBJ1-2	TRBD1	few	TGTGCCAGCAGACGCCGGGACAGGGACTATGGCTACACCTTC	CASRRRDRDYGYTF